Listed here is a single TCR beta chain. Antigen unknown. The data are from a study of T-cell memory formation after mild COVID-19. Study-wide results and caveats: Contracting clones localized mainly to CM and EM when CD4+ and mainly to EMRA when CD8+. Clones shrinking from day 15 to 85 showed even CD4/CD8 mixes; later expanders tilted CD4+. Confirmation was lacking for SARS-CoV-2 specificity of second-wave clones that peaked on day 37.

This CDR3 region has 14 residues. V was trimmed by 1 base and J by 0 bases, leaving 7 bases between them. In germline, CDR1 is SGHRS, CDR2 YFSETQ. Using its own MiXCR run on the 5' RACE reads, TCRdb lists one record per CDR3 protein. This repertoire shows 500,000 to 550,000 distinct CDR3 sequences, around 21% found once; its top ten account for around an eighth. The sample comprised PBMCs or a T cell subset sorted from them (not recorded which). This sequence joins TRBV5-1 and TRBJ1-1; D is undetermined. This clonotype originated in an adult woman who had mild COVID-19 (a few samples of this study predate the infection). Cell type and time point are not known. The CDR3 is CASSLPELNTEAFF. CDR3 sequence (DNA): TGCGCCAGCAGCTTGCCAGAGTTGAACACTGAAGCTTTCTTT.